The 13 T cell receptor beta chains below were found in one sample sequenced in a study of blood T cells in healthy people across ages. Combining a sample-barcoded 5' primer with a J-beta primer mix, a second PCR ran for 7 to 11 cycles. MiXCR was run by TCRdb on the 5' RACE reads, yielding one entry per CDR3 protein. Of 1,800,000 or so distinct CDR3 sequences in the sample, approximately 39% were seen once. Sequencing input: blood. These receptors all come from a human donor in good health.

This chain links TRBV7-3 with TRBJ1-1; D is unresolved. V was trimmed by 0 bases and J by 1 base, leaving 9 bases between them. This CDR3 contains 15 residues. Per germline, CDR1 SGHTA and CDR2 FQGTGA. The CDR3 DNA reads TGTGCCAGCAGCTTAACGTACAGACGGAACACTGAAGCTTTCTTT. Encoded protein: CASSLTYRRNTEAFF.

This clonotype was detected only a few times. This chain connects TRBV6-5 to TRBJ2-7; 7 positions agree with TRBD1. This CDR3 comprises 15 residues. V shed 6 bases and J 3 bases; nucleotides not matched to a gene: 11. The germline V gene encodes CDR1 MNHEY and CDR2 SVGAGI. This chain's CDR3 is CASSLLLAGGYEQYF. In nucleotides, the CDR3 is TGTGCCAGCAGCCTACTGTTGGCAGGGGGCTACGAGCAGTACTTC.

The sample holds a few counts of this clonotype. The chain has TRBV29-1 and TRBJ2-4; D is undetermined. Judging by the DNA end, TRBJ2-5 fits better; the J call may be wrong. The V gene's germline CDR1 is SQVTM and CDR2 ANQGSEA. This CDR3 spans 11 amino acids. The CDR3: CSVSLIGTQYF. The DNA of the CDR3 is TGCAGCGTTTCATTGATCGGGACCCAGTACTTC.

This clonotype has more than one count but fewer than ten. The rearrangement uses TRBV9 and TRBJ1-6; tentative D call: TRBD1 (6 bases). Germline lookup yields CDR1 SGDLS and CDR2 YYNGEE. The CDR3 covers 16 residues. Trimming left V 0 bases short and J 0 bases short, with 7 bases between. The CDR3 DNA is TGTGCCAGCAGCGTAGAAGGGGGCTCCTATAATTCACCCCTCCACTTT. Its translation is CASSVEGGSYNSPLHF.

This clonotype was counted ten times or more. The genes are TRBV12-3 or TRBV12-4 and TRBJ2-1; maybe TRBD1 (5 bases). The CDR3 contains 11 residues. Between the trimmed V and J ends, which lost 2 bases and 12 bases, there was a span of 8 bases. CDR3 amino acids: CASSLLGVQFF. CDR3 coding DNA: TGTGCCAGCAGTTTATTAGGGGTGCAGTTCTTC.

This clonotype was seen repeatedly, ten times or more. The V and J genes are TRBV4-3 and TRBJ2-4; D perhaps matches TRBD1 (6 bases). Deletions cut 1 base from V and 7 bases from J, with 14 bases between. The CDR3 has 15 amino acids. Germline CDR1 is LGHNA and CDR2 is YSLEER. The DNA of the CDR3 is TGCGCCAGCAGCCAAGCCCCAACAGGGCACAACATTCAGTACTTC. It codes for CASSQAPTGHNIQYF.

The J gene is TRBJ2-1, the V gene TRBV7-8; D unresolved. The CDR3 is 16 amino acids. From germline, CDR1 is SGHVS and CDR2 FQNEAQ. Trimming left V 8 bases short and J 1 base short, with 18 bases between. CDR3 nucleotides: TGTGCCAGCGGCCTCTTCCATGACGGGTCCTACAATGAGCAGTTCTTC. It specifies CASGLFHDGSYNEQFF.

Comment on this clonotype: One end of the junction does not line up with germline, which may come from a read error. This rearrangement joins TRBV7-2 to TRBJ2-7, with 8 bases identical to TRBD1. CDR3 length: 14 amino acids. The germline V gene has CDR1 SGHTA and CDR2 FQGNSA. In nucleotides, the CDR3 is TGTGCCAGCAGTTCGGACAGGGTGTCCTACGAGCAGTGCTTC. This translates into CASSSDRVSYEQCF.

J is TRBJ1-4 and V is TRBV16; D gene uncertain. V lost 1 base and J lost 7, with 16 bases in between. CDR3 size: 16 residues. The V gene's germline CDR1 is KGHSY and CDR2 FQNENV. In DNA, the CDR3 is TGTGCCAGCAGCCAATTTATTTCTCAAGGAGGTGAAAAACTGTTTTTT. It translates to CASSQFISQGGEKLFF. The whole variable domain, filled in from reference TRBV16 and TRBJ1-4, reads GEEVAQTPKHLVRGEGQKAKLYCAPIKGHSYVFWYQQVLKNEFKFLISFQNENVFDETGMPKERFSAKCLPNSPCSLEIQATKLEDSAVYFCASSQFISQGGEKLFFGSGTQLSVL.

The chain joins TRBV4-3 to TRBJ1-3, with D possibly matching TRBD1 (6 bases). The V and J ends lost 4 bases and 2 bases respectively, with 12 bases between them. The CDR3 is 15 residues long. In germline, CDR1 is LGHNA, CDR2 YSLEER. The CDR3 DNA reads TGCGCCAGCAGCCTCGTAACAGGGACTGGAAACACCATATATTTT. This encodes CASSLVTGTGNTIYF.

This clonotype was seen more than once but under ten times. The chain joins TRBV6-1 to TRBJ1-5, with D possibly being TRBD1 (6 bases). The CDR3 is made up of 16 amino acids. Germline lookup yields CDR1 MNHNS and CDR2 SASEGT. V was cut by 5 bases and J by 5 bases, with 19 bases left in between. CDR3 bases: TGTGCCAGCAGTCAACGGTCCAGGGGCCCCGATCAGCCCCAGCATTTT. It translates to CASSQRSRGPDQPQHF.

Concerning this clonotype itself: Because the CDR3 is missing its conserved closing phenylalanine or tryptophan, this is likely a read error. The rearrangement links TRBV25-1 to TRBJ2-5; TRBD1 or TRBD2 may be the D gene (5 bases each). From germline, CDR1 is MGHDK and CDR2 SYGVNS. The V end was cut by 1 base, the J end by 3 bases, with 9 bases between. This CDR3 is built from 14 residues. The CDR3 loop reads CASSEFGTEETQYL. Written as DNA, the CDR3 is TGTGCCAGCAGTGAATTTGGGACGGAAGAGACCCAGTACTTA.

A few counts support this clonotype. The V and J genes are TRBV15 and TRBJ2-3; tentatively, D is TRBD2 (5 bases). The CDR3 runs to 16 residues. CDR1 and CDR2 (germline): LNHNV, YYDKDF (reference sequence). The germline V and J ends were trimmed by 1 base and 2 bases, with 13 bases remaining between them. As DNA, the CDR3 is TGTGCCACCAGCAGAGGATACAGCGGAAACACAGATACGCAGTATTTT. It translates to CATSRGYSGNTDTQYF.